The clone carrying this T cell receptor beta chain showed up just once. What it recognizes is unknown. This sample was included in a study of cytomegalovirus exposure and HLA in healthy donors. The CDR3 spans 18 residues. Whole-study results and caveats: TCR beta chains numbering some 150 were designated cytomegalovirus-associated.

TCRdb's copy holds only in-frame clones and misses some; the assay was immunoSEQ multiplex PCR. Of some 170,000 clones in the sample, roughly 86% were seen once. The origin of this receptor is a man younger than 30 in good health and CMV-seropositive. The sample was PBMCs. V gene TRBV21-1 combines with J gene TRBJ2-5; the table's D call TRBD2 went unverified against the DNA. TRBV21-1 is a pseudogene locus. The CDR3 nucleotides read TGTGCCAGCAGCAAAGGGAGGGCTTGGCGGGGAGGGGGAGAGACCCAGTACTTC. It translates to CASSKGRAWRGGGETQYF.